This T cell receptor beta chain was captured in a study of siplizumab effects on memory and regulatory T cells. The method was immunoSEQ multiplex PCR; TCRdb's version includes in-frame clones alone and lacks a portion of them. Of some 110,000 clones detected, about 94% appear once; the ten largest clones hold 0.62%. Worth noting for this clone: Its cognate antigen is unknown.

The CDR3 runs to 14 residues. Germline CDR1 is LNHDA and CDR2 is SQIVND (reference sequence). V gave up 5 bases and J gave up 8 bases; unmatched junction bases: 7. The study, taken as a whole, reports: Alloreactive sequences tracing back to unstimulated CD4+ memory cells were significantly reduced by siplizumab. A minor fraction of alloreactive clones, and no more, mapped to unstimulated subsets. The suppressive capacity of proliferating Tregs from siplizumab cultures remained unconfirmed.

The specimen was Tregs sorted from blood. The V and J genes are TRBV19 and TRBJ2-2; 8 bases line up with TRBD1. The TCR sequence derives from a human donor in good health. CDR3 coding DNA: TGTGCCAGTAGTCCCCAGGGGGCACCGGGGGAGCTGTTTTTT. Protein product: CASSPQGAPGELFF.